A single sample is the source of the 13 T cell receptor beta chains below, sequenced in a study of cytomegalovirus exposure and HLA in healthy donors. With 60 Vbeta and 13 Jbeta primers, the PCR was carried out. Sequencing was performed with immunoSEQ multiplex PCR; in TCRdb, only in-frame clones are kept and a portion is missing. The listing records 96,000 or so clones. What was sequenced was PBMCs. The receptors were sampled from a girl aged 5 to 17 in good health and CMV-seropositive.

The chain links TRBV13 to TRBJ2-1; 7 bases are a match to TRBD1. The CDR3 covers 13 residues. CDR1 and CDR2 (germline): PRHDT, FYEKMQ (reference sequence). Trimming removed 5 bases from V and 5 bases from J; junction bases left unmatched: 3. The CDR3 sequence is CASSQGQNNEQFF. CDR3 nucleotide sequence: TGTGCCAGCAGCCAGGGACAGAACAATGAGCAGTTCTTC.

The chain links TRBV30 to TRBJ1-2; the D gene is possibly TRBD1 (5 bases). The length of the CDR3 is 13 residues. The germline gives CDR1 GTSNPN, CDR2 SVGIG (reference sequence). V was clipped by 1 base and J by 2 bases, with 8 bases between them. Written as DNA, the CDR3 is TGTGCCTGGAGTGAGAACAGGAACTATGGCTACACCTTC. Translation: CAWSENRNYGYTF. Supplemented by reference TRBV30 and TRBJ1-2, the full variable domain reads SQTIHQWPATLVQPVGSPLSLECTVEGTSNPNLYWYRQAAGRGLQLLFYSVGIGQISSEVPQNLSASRPQDRQFILSSKKLLLSDSGFYLCAWSENRNYGYTFGSGTRLTVV.

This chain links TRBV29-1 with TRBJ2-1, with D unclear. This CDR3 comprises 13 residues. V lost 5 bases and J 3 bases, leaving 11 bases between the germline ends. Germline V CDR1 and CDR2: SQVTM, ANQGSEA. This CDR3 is CSVFFRYYNEQFF. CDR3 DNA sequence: TGCAGCGTTTTTTTCAGGTACTACAATGAGCAGTTCTTC.

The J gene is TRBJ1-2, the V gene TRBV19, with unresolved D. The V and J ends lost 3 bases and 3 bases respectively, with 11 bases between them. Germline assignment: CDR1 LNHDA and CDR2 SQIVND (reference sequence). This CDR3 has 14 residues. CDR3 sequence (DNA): TGTGCCAGTAGTATGGGCGTTAGTGACTATGGCTACACCTTC. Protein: CASSMGVSDYGYTF.

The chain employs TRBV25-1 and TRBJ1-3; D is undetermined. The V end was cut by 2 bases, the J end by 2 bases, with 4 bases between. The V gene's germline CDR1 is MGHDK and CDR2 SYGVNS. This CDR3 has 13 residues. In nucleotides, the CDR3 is TGTGCCAGCAGTGAAGAGGCTGGAAACACCATATATTTT. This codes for CASSEEAGNTIYF. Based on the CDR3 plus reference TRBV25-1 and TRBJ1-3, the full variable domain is EADIYQTPRYLVIGTGKKITLECSQTMGHDKMYWYQQDPGMELHLIHYSYGVNSTEKGDLSSESTVSRIRTEHFPLTLESARPSHTSQYLCASSEEAGNTIYFGEGSWLTVV.

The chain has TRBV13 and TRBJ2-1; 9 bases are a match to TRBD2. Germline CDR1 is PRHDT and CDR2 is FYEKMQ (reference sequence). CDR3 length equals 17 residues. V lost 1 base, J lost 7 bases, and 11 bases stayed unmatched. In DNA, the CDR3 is TGTGCCAGCAGCTTAGCAGCGGGAGGTGGGAATGGGAATGAGCAGTTCTTC. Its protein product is CASSLAAGGGNGNEQFF.

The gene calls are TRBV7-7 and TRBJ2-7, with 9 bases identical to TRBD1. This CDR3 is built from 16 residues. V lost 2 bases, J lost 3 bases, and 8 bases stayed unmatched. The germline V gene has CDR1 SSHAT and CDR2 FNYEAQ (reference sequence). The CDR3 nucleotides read TGTGCCAGCAGCTTAAAACGGGACAGGGTGAACTACGAGCAGTACTTC. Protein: CASSLKRDRVNYEQYF.

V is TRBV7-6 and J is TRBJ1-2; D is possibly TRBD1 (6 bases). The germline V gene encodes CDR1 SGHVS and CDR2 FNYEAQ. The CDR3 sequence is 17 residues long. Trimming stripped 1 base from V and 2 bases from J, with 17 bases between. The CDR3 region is CASSLGPGEGTNYGYTF. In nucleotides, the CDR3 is TGTGCCAGCAGCTTAGGCCCAGGGGAGGGTACAAACTATGGCTACACCTTC.

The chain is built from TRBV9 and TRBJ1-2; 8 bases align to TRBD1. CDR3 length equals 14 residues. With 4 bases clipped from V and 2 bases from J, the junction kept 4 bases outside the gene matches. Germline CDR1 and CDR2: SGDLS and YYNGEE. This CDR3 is CASSNRDRNYGYTF. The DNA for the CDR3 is TGTGCCAGCAGCAACCGGGACAGGAACTATGGCTACACCTTC.

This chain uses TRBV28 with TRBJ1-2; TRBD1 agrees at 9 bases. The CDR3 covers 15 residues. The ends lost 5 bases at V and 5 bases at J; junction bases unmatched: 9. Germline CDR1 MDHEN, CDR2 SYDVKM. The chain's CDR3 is CASSLPDRGRYGYTF. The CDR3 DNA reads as TGTGCCAGCAGTCTACCGGACAGGGGTAGATATGGCTACACCTTC.

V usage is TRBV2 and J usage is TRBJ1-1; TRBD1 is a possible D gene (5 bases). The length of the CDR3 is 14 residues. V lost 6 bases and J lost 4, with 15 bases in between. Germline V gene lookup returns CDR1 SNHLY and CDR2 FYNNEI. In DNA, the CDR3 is TGTGCCAGCAGAGGGCAGGGTATCGGCACTGAAGCTTTCTTT. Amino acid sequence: CASRGQGIGTEAFF.

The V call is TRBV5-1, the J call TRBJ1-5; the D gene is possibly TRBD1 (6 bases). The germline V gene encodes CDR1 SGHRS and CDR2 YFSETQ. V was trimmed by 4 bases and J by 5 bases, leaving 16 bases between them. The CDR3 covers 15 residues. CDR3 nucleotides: TGCGCCAGCAGCGTCTCGGGCGGGGGCCATCAGCCCCAGCATTTT. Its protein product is CASSVSGGGHQPQHF.

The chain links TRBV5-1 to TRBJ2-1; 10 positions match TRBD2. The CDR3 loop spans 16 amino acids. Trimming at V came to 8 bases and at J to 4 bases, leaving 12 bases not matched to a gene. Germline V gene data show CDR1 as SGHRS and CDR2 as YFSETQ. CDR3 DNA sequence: TGCGCCAGTTCCCGGGGACTAGCGAGGGGATACAATGAGCAGTTCTTC. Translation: CASSRGLARGYNEQFF.